This T cell receptor (beta chain) was found in a study of T-cell reconstitution after alpha-beta-depleted transplantation in children. General study results and limits: Among T cells one year after transplant, newly produced cells accounted for most counts and diversity. Where some patients showed high TCRbeta diversity at day 60, it came from recipient T cells and thymic progenitors that had survived.

With 0 bases removed from V and 1 base from J, the gap between germline ends came to 8 bases. The CDR3 has 15 residues. Per germline, CDR1 SGHNT and CDR2 YYREEE (reference sequence). As for this clonotype: The antigen remains undetermined.

This sample's TCRbeta library carried unique molecular identifier barcodes. Each CDR3 protein gets one entry after TCRdb re-called the PCR reads with MiXCR. The sample yields approximately 500,000 distinct CDR3 sequences, over 9.5% seen once. The chain carries TRBV5-4 and TRBJ2-1, with D possibly matching TRBD2 (6 bases). Specimen: PBMCs, collected before TCRalphabeta/CD19-depleted stem cell transplant. The sequence was obtained from a child under 10 years old with inherited bone marrow failure, due to receive a stem cell transplant. CDR3 nucleotides: TGTGCCAGCAGCTTGGGACTAGGTTCCTACAATGAGCAGTTCTTC. It codes for CASSLGLGSYNEQFF. The whole variable domain, filled in from reference TRBV5-4 and TRBJ2-1, reads ETGVTQSPTHLIKTRGQQVTLRCSSQSGHNTVSWYQQALGQGPQFIFQYYREEENGRGNFPPRFSGLQFPNYSSELNVNALELDDSALYLCASSLGLGSYNEQFFGPGTRLTVL.